The following is a T cell receptor (beta chain) sequence with its context. Its antigen is undetermined. The data derive from a study of beta chain features in type 1 diabetes. Study overall: About 110 million sorted cells were examined across all samples.

Expressed TCRB transcripts were sequenced because the entire RNA isolate underwent reverse transcription. The protocol was immunoSEQ multiplex PCR, while the TCRdb copy is restricted to in-frame clones and leaves out a portion. This sample yields over 700,000 clones, of which 17% are seen a single time; about 0.02% belongs to the top ten. General observations from the study: The question of HLA type influencing TCRB rearrangement was one that remained unresolved here. Fewer junction insertions and more nucleotide deletions appeared in type 1 diabetes patients.

The junction had 8 bases not matched to a gene; V was cut back by 5 bases and J by 6 bases. Germline V lookup: CDR1 MNHEY, CDR2 SMNVEV (reference sequence). This CDR3 has 14 residues. Sequencing was carried out using naive CD4+ T cells from blood. The chain uses TRBV27 and TRBJ2-7, with 9 bases identical to TRBD1. The sequence was collected from a woman aged 18-29 years in good health. The CDR3 region is CASSSPGTGSEQYF. The CDR3 region has the DNA TGTGCCAGCAGTAGCCCCGGGACAGGGTCCGAGCAGTACTTC.